The entry below gives a single TCR beta chain sequence along with its context. Antigen specificity is unknown. RNA transcripts gave rise to amplified TCR beta CDR3 regions. The HTBI primer set drove a first-round RT-PCR of the TCR CDR3. Via MiXCR, TCRdb re-called the multiplex PCR reads, giving one row per CDR3 protein. The data contain fewer than 650,000 distinct CDR3 sequences, approximately 49% of them singletons. This record belongs to a study of T cells in Graves' hyperthyroidism and ophthalmopathy. V was pared by 4 bases and J by 8 bases, with 18 bases between. This CDR3 contains 14 residues. Germline CDR1 reads SGHRS; CDR2 reads YFSETQ. Study-level findings and limits: Patients with ophthalmopathy were separated from those with stable hyperthyroidism by a 13 V-J model. Most clonotypes that expanded in the thyroid above 0.001 also showed up in blood.

The sequenced material came from peripheral blood or thyroid tissue (not recorded which). The clonotype was recovered from an adult woman with Graves' disease, either hyperthyroidism or ophthalmopathy (not recorded which). The genes are TRBV5-1 and TRBJ1-1; tentatively, D is TRBD1 (5 bases). CDR3 in amino acids: CASSLEGLAGEAFF. The DNA for the CDR3 is TGCGCCAGCAGCCTGGAGGGACTAGCGGGAGAAGCTTTCTTT.